This T cell receptor beta chain was obtained from a study of T-cell memory formation after mild COVID-19. General study points: Shrinking CD4+ clones resided mostly in CM and EM, and CD8+ ones in EMRA.

This clonotype was picked up many times. What it recognizes is unknown. A single record per CDR3 protein comes from TCRdb applying MiXCR to the 5' RACE reads. The table records approximately 150,000 distinct CDR3 sequences, 6% to 7% of them present only once. Input material: PBMCs or a T cell subset sorted from them (not recorded which). The TCR originated in an adult woman who had mild COVID-19 (a few samples of this study predate the infection). Cell type and time point are not known.

The CDR3 is CAWRQGRLTEAFF. The DNA of the CDR3 is TGTGCCTGGAGGCAGGGGCGGCTCACTGAAGCTTTCTTT. The V and J genes are TRBV30 and TRBJ1-1; maybe TRBD1 (6 bases). Germline V gene lookup returns CDR1 GTSNPN and CDR2 SVGIG (reference sequence). The CDR3 extends over 13 amino acids. Trimming took 3 bases from V and 4 from J, leaving 12 bases between them.